This is a list of T cell receptor beta chains from one sample in a study of T cell repertoires in cytomegalovirus infection. One entry per CDR3 protein results from TCRdb running MiXCR on the reads. The table has fewer than 250,000 distinct CDR3 sequences, under 25% seen once. Specimen: CD8+ T cells from PBMCs. All receptors derive from a human donor in good health (CMV status not recorded). Some clones in this sample may be carry-over from other donors' samples. Both conserved end residues are part of each CDR3. A D gene is named only where the DNA matches it firmly. Size values are once, few and many counts, or a class for expanded clones, and some rows have none.

>.|TRBV25-1|TRBJ2-1|TRBD2
CASSESAGGYNGQFF
TGTGCCAGCAGTGAATCAGCGGGGGGGTACAATGGGCAGTTCTTC
>many|TRBV7-8|TRBJ1-1|TRBD1
CASSPGGADAEAFF
TGTGCCAGCAGCCCAGGGGGCGCGGACGCTGAAGCTTTCTTT
>.|TRBV12-3/TRBV12-4|TRBJ1-1|TRBD1
CTSTPGGAGTEAFF
TGTACCAGCACCCCAGGGGGGGCGGGCACTGAAGCTTTCTTT
>.|TRBV29-1|TRBJ1-5|.
CSVIPDGNQPQHF
TGCAGCGTTATCCCGGACGGCAATCAGCCCCAGCATTTT
>many|TRBV29-1|TRBJ2-7|.
CSVRTTETYEQYF
TGCAGCGTCCGAACGACTGAGACCTACGAGCAGTACTTC
>few|TRBV11-2|TRBJ1-1|.
CASSFVPHDEAFF
TGTGCCAGCAGCTTCGTTCCGCATGATGAAGCTTTCTTT
>.|TRBV7-9|TRBJ2-7|.
CASSDQPYEQYF
TGTGCCAGCAGCGACCAACCCTACGAGCAGTACTTC
>.|TRBV5-5|TRBJ2-7|.
CASSLEGATSYEQYF
TGTGCCAGCAGCTTGGAAGGGGCGACCTCCTACGAGCAGTACTTC
>once|TRBV6-5|TRBJ1-1|.
CASSLEGEGTEAFF
TGTGCCAGCAGTTTGGAGGGGGAGGGGACTGAAGCTTTCTTT
>.|TRBV11-2|TRBJ2-2|.
CAGWDLRAGELFF
TGTGCCGGCTGGGACCTCCGGGCCGGGGAGCTGTTTTTT
>.|TRBV12-3/TRBV12-4|TRBJ2-1|TRBD2
CASSPLGLAGYNEQFF
TGTGCCAGCAGCCCCCTGGGACTAGCCGGCTACAATGAGCAGTTCTTC
>few|TRBV25-1|TRBJ1-6|TRBD1
CASSVQQGQGSPLHF
TGTGCCAGCAGTGTCCAACAGGGGCAGGGTTCACCCCTCCACTTT
>many|TRBV28|TRBJ2-5|TRBD2
CASSSWLAGYQETQYF
TGTGCCAGCAGTTCCTGGCTAGCGGGGTACCAAGAGACCCAGTACTTC
>few|TRBV20-1|TRBJ2-2|.
CSARQGLNTGELFF
TGCAGTGCTAGACAGGGGCTCAACACCGGGGAGCTGTTTTTT
>.|TRBV29-1|TRBJ1-2|.
CSEGPTEDGYTF
TGCAGCGAGGGGCCTACTGAGGATGGCTACACCTTC
>.|TRBV14|TRBJ1-1|.
CASSPYGYTEAFF
TGTGCCAGCAGCCCTTATGGGTACACTGAAGCTTTCTTT
>few|TRBV6-5|TRBJ2-2|.
CASSSSLGTGELFF
TGTGCCAGCAGTTCCTCGCTTGGCACCGGGGAGCTGTTTTTT
>few|TRBV6-5|TRBJ2-5|.
CASSYSEGTRETQYF
TGTGCCAGCAGTTACTCGGAGGGTACGCGAGAGACCCAGTACTTC
>.|TRBV20-1|TRBJ2-3|TRBD2
CSATLAGGADTQYF
TGCAGTGCAACTTTAGCGGGGGGGGCAGATACGCAGTATTTT
>.|TRBV27|TRBJ2-3|.
CASSPDRPSTSTDTQYF
TGTGCCAGCAGTCCCGACAGACCATCAACTAGCACAGATACGCAGTATTTT
>.|TRBV9|TRBJ1-4|.
CASSGRVGEKLFF
TGTGCCAGCAGCGGCAGGGTAGGTGAAAAACTGTTTTTT
>.|TRBV29-1|TRBJ1-1|TRBD1
CSVRTGGNTEAFF
TGCAGCGTTCGGACAGGGGGGAACACTGAAGCTTTCTTT
>few|TRBV7-2|TRBJ2-3|TRBD2
CASSPRLAGGEGTDTQYF
TGTGCCAGCAGCCCGCGACTAGCGGGGGGGGAGGGCACAGATACGCAGTATTTT
>few|TRBV6-4|TRBJ2-7|.
CASSDSPSGEQYF
TGTGCCAGCAGTGACTCACCCTCTGGGGAGCAGTACTTC
>many|TRBV12-3/TRBV12-4|TRBJ2-1|.
CASRADGVRQFF
TGTGCCAGCAGGGCCGACGGGGTTCGGCAGTTCTTC
>few|TRBV20-1|TRBJ1-2|.
CSAASPSNYGYTF
TGCAGTGCTGCCAGCCCGAGTAACTATGGCTACACCTTC
>.|TRBV14|TRBJ1-1|.
CASSQARLGDTEAFF
TGTGCCAGCAGCCAAGCCCGATTGGGTGACACTGAAGCTTTCTTT
>.|TRBV4-1|TRBJ2-2|.
CASSPFDTGELFF
TGCGCCAGCAGCCCCTTTGACACCGGGGAGCTGTTTTTT
>.|TRBV7-9|TRBJ1-1|.
CASSEPGPSNTEAFF
TGTGCCAGCAGCGAGCCGGGCCCATCGAACACTGAAGCTTTCTTT
>many|TRBV7-8|TRBJ1-3|.
CASSLSVSRQAGNTIYF
TGTGCCAGCAGCTTAAGCGTAAGCCGCCAAGCTGGAAACACCATATATTTT
>many|TRBV7-9|TRBJ2-6|.
CASSAAWANVLTF
TGTGCCAGCAGCGCAGCATGGGCCAACGTCCTGACTTTC
>.|TRBV28|TRBJ2-1|.
CASSFIYGADEQFF
TGTGCCAGCAGCTTTATATACGGGGCCGATGAGCAGTTCTTC
>.|TRBV29-1|TRBJ2-3|TRBD2
CSVDSRGYTDTQYF
TGCAGCGTTGACTCGCGGGGGTACACAGATACGCAGTATTTT
>.|TRBV20-1|TRBJ1-1|.
CSARMGYGTEAFF
TGCAGTGCTAGAATGGGCTATGGCACTGAAGCTTTCTTT
>.|TRBV7-9|TRBJ1-1|.
CASTGPGSTEAFF
TGTGCCAGCACCGGCCCTGGAAGCACTGAAGCTTTCTTT
>few|TRBV7-8|TRBJ1-1|.
CASSFTDQVTEAFF
TGTGCCAGCAGCTTTACCGACCAGGTCACTGAAGCTTTCTTT
>.|TRBV6-1|TRBJ2-7|TRBD1
CASSYFTGGEYEQYF
TGTGCCAGCAGTTATTTCACAGGGGGCGAGTACGAGCAGTACTTC
>.|TRBV6-1|TRBJ2-1|TRBD2
CASSRDYNNEQFF
TGTGCCAGCAGCCGGGACTACAACAATGAGCAGTTCTTC
>.|TRBV6-2/TRBV6-3|TRBJ2-5|TRBD2
CTSSYSGLAEETQYF
TGTACCAGCAGTTACTCGGGACTAGCGGAAGAGACCCAGTACTTC
>.|TRBV2|TRBJ1-2|.
CASRLWAHYGYTF
TGTGCCAGCAGACTGTGGGCCCACTATGGCTACACCTTC
>few|TRBV14|TRBJ1-2|TRBD1
CASSPTRTGGYGYTF
TGTGCCAGCAGCCCGACCCGAACAGGGGGATATGGCTACACCTTC
>few|TRBV7-9|TRBJ2-5|.
CASSSPFSGTSETQYF
TGTGCCAGCAGCTCTCCCTTCTCCGGGACATCGGAGACCCAGTACTTC
>.|TRBV20-1|TRBJ2-7|TRBD2
CSAKGLAGATYEQYF
TGCAGTGCCAAGGGACTAGCGGGGGCCACATACGAGCAGTACTTC
>many|TRBV11-2|TRBJ2-7|.
CASSLVSHSGQSSYEQYF
TGTGCCAGCAGCTTAGTTTCCCATTCCGGACAGAGCTCCTACGAGCAGTACTTC
>few|TRBV11-2|TRBJ2-1|.
CASSLGQIEQFF
TGTGCCAGCAGCTTAGGACAGATAGAGCAGTTCTTC
>many|TRBV7-8|TRBJ2-7|TRBD1
CASSVDREYEQYF
TGTGCCAGCAGCGTGGACAGGGAGTACGAGCAGTACTTC
>few|TRBV7-9|TRBJ2-7|TRBD1
CASSSTGVTYEQYF
TGTGCCAGCAGCTCAACAGGGGTGACCTACGAGCAGTACTTC
>few|TRBV2|TRBJ1-1|.
CASSWVTAFF
TGTGCCAGCAGTTGGGTCACGGCTTTCTTT